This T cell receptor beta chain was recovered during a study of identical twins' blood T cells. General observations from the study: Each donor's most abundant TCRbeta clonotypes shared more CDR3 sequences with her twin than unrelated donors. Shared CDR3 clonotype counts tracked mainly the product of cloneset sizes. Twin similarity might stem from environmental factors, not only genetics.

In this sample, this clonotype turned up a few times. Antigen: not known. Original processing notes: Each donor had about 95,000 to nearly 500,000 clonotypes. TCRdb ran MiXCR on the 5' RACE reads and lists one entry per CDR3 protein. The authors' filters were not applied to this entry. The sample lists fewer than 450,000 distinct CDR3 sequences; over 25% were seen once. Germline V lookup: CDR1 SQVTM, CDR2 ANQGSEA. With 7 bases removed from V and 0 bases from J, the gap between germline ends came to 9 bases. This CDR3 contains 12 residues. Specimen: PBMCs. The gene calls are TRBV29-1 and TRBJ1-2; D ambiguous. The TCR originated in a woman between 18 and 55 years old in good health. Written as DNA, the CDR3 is TGCAGCGCTCCGACCCCTAACTATGGCTACACCTTC. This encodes CSAPTPNYGYTF.